In this sample, the clone carrying this TCR beta chain turned up a few times. These data originate in a study of blood T cell repertoires in COVID-19. TCRdb keeps only in-frame clones here, not all; method: immunoSEQ multiplex PCR. The sample holds more than 200,000 clones, 85% to 90% seen once. The CDR3 is 13 residues long. V gave up 5 bases and J gave up 4 bases, with 14 bases separating them. Germline CDR1 reads SQVTM; CDR2 reads ANQGSEA. This TCR derives from a woman aged 25 to 45 with acute COVID-19. Sequences were obtained from PBMCs or T cells enriched from blood (not recorded which). The J gene is TRBJ1-1, the V gene TRBV29-1, with no clear D. This chain's CDR3 is CSVFERRGTEAFF. The CDR3 DNA follows: TGCAGCGTTTTTGAGCGTCGGGGCACTGAAGCTTTCTTT. The full variable domain, rest sourced from reference TRBV29-1 and TRBJ1-1, is SAVISQKPSRDICQRGTSLTIQCQVDSQVTMMFWYRQQPGQSLTLIATANQGSEATYESGFVIDKFPISRPNLTFSTLTVSNMSPEDSSIYLCSVFERRGTEAFFGQGTRLTVV.